This is a list of T cell receptor beta chains from one sample in a study of post-analysis software for immune sequencing data. TCRdb recomputed calls from the PCR reads with MiXCR, one row per CDR3 protein. The sample gives approximately 630,000 distinct CDR3 sequences, roughly three fifths of which show up once; about 11% is in the top ten. Sample: blood. These receptors all stem from a girl aged 2-10 years with multiple sclerosis. Both conserved end residues are part of each CDR3. A D gene is named only where the DNA matches it firmly. Size tells how often a clone was seen (once, few, many) or the class of an expanded clone, and some rows leave it out.

J: TRBJ2-3
D: TRBD2
V: TRBV20-1
size: .
DNA: TGCAGTGCTACTTTTCGGGGGGACAGCACAGATACGCAGTATTTT
CDR3: CSATFRGDSTDTQYF

J: TRBJ2-5
D: TRBD1
V: TRBV7-2
size: .
DNA: TGTGCCAGCAGCTTAGTCGGGACAGGTTCTCAAGAGACCCAGTACTTC
CDR3: CASSLVGTGSQETQYF

J: TRBJ2-5
D: .
V: TRBV7-2
size: .
DNA: TGTGCCAGCGCCGTACTAGCAGAGACCCAGTACTTC
CDR3: CASAVLAETQYF

J: TRBJ1-6
D: TRBD1
V: TRBV3-1
size: .
DNA: TGTGCCAGCAGAGCAAGAAGGACAGGGCTGAATTCACCCCTCCACTTT
CDR3: CASRARRTGLNSPLHF

J: TRBJ2-3
D: TRBD2
V: TRBV9
size: .
DNA: TGTGCCAGCAGCGTGGCGGGAGGTTTCACAGATACGCAGTATTTT
CDR3: CASSVAGGFTDTQYF

J: TRBJ2-1
D: TRBD2
V: TRBV5-1
size: .
DNA: TGCGCCAGCAGCTTGGGGCTAGCGGGAACTGGGAATGAGCAGTTCTTC
CDR3: CASSLGLAGTGNEQFF

J: TRBJ2-5
D: .
V: TRBV7-9
size: once
DNA: TGTGCCAGCAGCCTCGGGGCGGACCGGGAGACCCAGTACTTC
CDR3: CASSLGADRETQYF

J: TRBJ2-1
D: .
V: TRBV5-1
size: many
DNA: TGCGCCAGCAGCCTCGGGCGTGAGCAGTTCTTC
CDR3: CASSLGREQFF

J: TRBJ2-1
D: TRBD2
V: TRBV24-1
size: .
DNA: TGTGCCACCAGTGATGGACTAGCGGGGCGATACAATGAGCAGTTCTTC
CDR3: CATSDGLAGRYNEQFF

J: TRBJ2-5
D: .
V: TRBV2
size: .
DNA: TGTGCCACTTCGATACAGGCTTGGCAGACCCAGTACTTC
CDR3: CATSIQAWQTQYF

J: TRBJ2-1
D: .
V: TRBV20-1
size: .
DNA: TGCAGTGCTAGAGATGCGGGGACCCTCTACAATGAGCAGTTCTTC
CDR3: CSARDAGTLYNEQFF

J: TRBJ2-1
D: TRBD1
V: TRBV6-6
size: few
DNA: TGTGCCAGCAGTTATCCCGCCGGGACAGGGTACCCTACTTACGGTAATGAGCAGTTCTTC
CDR3: CASSYPAGTGYPTYGNEQFF

J: TRBJ1-1
D: TRBD1
V: TRBV29-1
size: .
DNA: TGCAGCGCCGACAGGGCGAACACTGAAACTTTCTTT
CDR3: CSADRANTETFF

J: TRBJ1-5
D: TRBD1
V: TRBV7-9
size: .
DNA: TGTGCCAGCAGCTTAGTGGAGACAGGGGGCTTCGGCAATCAGCCCCAGCATTTT
CDR3: CASSLVETGGFGNQPQHF

J: TRBJ2-5
D: .
V: TRBV29-1
size: .
DNA: TGCAGCGTCGGGGGTCTTTGGGAGGAGACCGCGACCCAGTACTTC
CDR3: CSVGGLWEETATQYF

J: TRBJ1-6
D: .
V: TRBV18
size: .
DNA: TGTGCCAGCTCGCCTGACAGGAGTAATTCACCCCTCCACTTT
CDR3: CASSPDRSNSPLHF

J: TRBJ2-5
D: TRBD2
V: TRBV11-2
size: .
DNA: TGTGCCAGCAGCTCCTGGACTAGCGACCCGTGGACCCAGTACTTC
CDR3: CASSSWTSDPWTQYF

J: TRBJ1-5
D: .
V: TRBV9
size: few
DNA: TGTGCCAGCAGCGTAAATGGCAATCAGCCCCAGCATTTT
CDR3: CASSVNGNQPQHF

J: TRBJ1-2
D: TRBD1
V: TRBV7-2
size: few
DNA: TGTGCCAGCAGCTTAGGGGAGGACAGGGGGCGGTACTATGGCTACACCTTC
CDR3: CASSLGEDRGRYYGYTF

J: TRBJ1-3
D: .
V: TRBV10-2
size: .
DNA: TGCGCCAGCAGTGATGGTGGGGGCTCTGGAAACACCATATATTTT
CDR3: CASSDGGGSGNTIYF

J: TRBJ2-5
D: TRBD2
V: TRBV7-2
size: .
DNA: TGTGCCAGCAGCTTAGTGCTTAAAACGAGCGGGGGTCGGGAGGAGACCCAGTACTTC
CDR3: CASSLVLKTSGGREETQYF

J: TRBJ2-1
D: .
V: TRBV29-1
size: few
DNA: TGCAGCGTTGCCCCTCAAGGGGCAAGCAATGAGCAGTTCTTC
CDR3: CSVAPQGASNEQFF

J: TRBJ1-1
D: TRBD1
V: TRBV6-5
size: .
DNA: TGTGCCAGCAGTTACGCTGCAGGGGGCACTGAAGCTTTCTTT
CDR3: CASSYAAGGTEAFF

J: TRBJ1-5
D: .
V: TRBV2
size: .
DNA: TGTGCCAGCGGATGGGGTAATGAGGGCAATCAGCCCCAGCATTTT
CDR3: CASGWGNEGNQPQHF

J: TRBJ2-3
D: .
V: TRBV15
size: .
DNA: TGTGCCACCAGCAGAGTCTCAGGCGGGCTGTCTAGCACAGATACGCAGTATTTT
CDR3: CATSRVSGGLSSTDTQYF

J: TRBJ2-7
D: .
V: TRBV20-1
size: .
DNA: TGCAGTGCTAGAGACTTTGAGGCGGGGTGCCCCTACGAGCAGTACTTC
CDR3: CSARDFEAGCPYEQYF

J: TRBJ2-7
D: .
V: TRBV21-1
size: .
DNA: TGTGCCAGCAGCAAAGATAGGCGGGCGGGGGACGAGCAGTACTTC
CDR3: CASSKDRRAGDEQYF

J: TRBJ1-2
D: TRBD1
V: TRBV5-8
size: .
DNA: TGTGCCAGCAGGGGACAGGGGGGTAACTGGGCGAGTGGCTACACCTTC
CDR3: CASRGQGGNWASGYTF

J: TRBJ1-2
D: .
V: TRBV6-6
size: few
DNA: TGTGCCAGCGGTTCAGGGGTTTATGGCTACACCTTC
CDR3: CASGSGVYGYTF

J: TRBJ1-1
D: .
V: TRBV2
size: .
DNA: TGTGCCAGCGGCAGGAGTCAGGACACTGAAGCTTTCTTT
CDR3: CASGRSQDTEAFF

J: TRBJ1-2
D: .
V: TRBV3-1
size: .
DNA: TGTGCCAGCAGCCAAAATAAGGGGAACGGCTACACCTTC
CDR3: CASSQNKGNGYTF

J: TRBJ1-1
D: .
V: TRBV2
size: .
DNA: TGTGCCAGCAGTTCCCAGGGCCCAAACACTGAAGCTTTCTTT
CDR3: CASSSQGPNTEAFF

J: TRBJ2-5
D: TRBD2
V: TRBV10-2
size: .
DNA: TGCGCCAGCAGTGAGTCCCCGACTAGCGGTCCCCAAGAGACCCAGTACTTC
CDR3: CASSESPTSGPQETQYF

J: TRBJ2-1
D: TRBD2
V: TRBV20-1
size: .
DNA: TGCAGTTACTTAGCGGGAGGTGCGAGCAATGAGCAGTTCTTC
CDR3: CSYLAGGASNEQFF

J: TRBJ2-7
D: .
V: TRBV7-3
size: .
DNA: TGTGCCAGCAGCTGCAAAGAGGATACCCTATGGGAGCAGTACTTC
CDR3: CASSCKEDTLWEQYF

J: TRBJ2-5
D: .
V: TRBV21-1
size: .
DNA: TGTGCCAGCAGCAAAGTGACTGCCGCCCAGTACTTC
CDR3: CASSKVTAAQYF

J: TRBJ2-5
D: .
V: TRBV9
size: .
DNA: TGTGCCAGCAGCGGAGGAGGGGTGGCCATACAAGAGACCCAGTACTTC
CDR3: CASSGGGVAIQETQYF

J: TRBJ2-5
D: TRBD1
V: TRBV28
size: .
DNA: TGTGCCAGCAGGACAGGGTTTGGAGGGACCCAGTACTTC
CDR3: CASRTGFGGTQYF

J: TRBJ1-5
D: TRBD1
V: TRBV5-1
size: .
DNA: TGCGCCAGCAGCTTGAGACAGGGGATTAATCAGCCCCAGCATTTT
CDR3: CASSLRQGINQPQHF

J: TRBJ2-1
D: .
V: TRBV9
size: .
DNA: TGTGCCAGCAGCGTAGACGTCAGGGGTTTGGAGCAGTTCTTC
CDR3: CASSVDVRGLEQFF

J: TRBJ2-6
D: .
V: TRBV10-3
size: .
DNA: TGTGCCATCAGTTCCAGCGGCTCTGGGGCCAACGTCCTGACTTTC
CDR3: CAISSSGSGANVLTF

J: TRBJ2-7
D: .
V: TRBV7-6
size: .
DNA: TGTGCCAGCAGCCCAACCGGGGACTACGAGCAGTACTTC
CDR3: CASSPTGDYEQYF

J: TRBJ1-2
D: .
V: TRBV20-1
size: once
DNA: TGCAGTGCCATCCGTGCGACAGTTAACTATGGCTACACCTTC
CDR3: CSAIRATVNYGYTF